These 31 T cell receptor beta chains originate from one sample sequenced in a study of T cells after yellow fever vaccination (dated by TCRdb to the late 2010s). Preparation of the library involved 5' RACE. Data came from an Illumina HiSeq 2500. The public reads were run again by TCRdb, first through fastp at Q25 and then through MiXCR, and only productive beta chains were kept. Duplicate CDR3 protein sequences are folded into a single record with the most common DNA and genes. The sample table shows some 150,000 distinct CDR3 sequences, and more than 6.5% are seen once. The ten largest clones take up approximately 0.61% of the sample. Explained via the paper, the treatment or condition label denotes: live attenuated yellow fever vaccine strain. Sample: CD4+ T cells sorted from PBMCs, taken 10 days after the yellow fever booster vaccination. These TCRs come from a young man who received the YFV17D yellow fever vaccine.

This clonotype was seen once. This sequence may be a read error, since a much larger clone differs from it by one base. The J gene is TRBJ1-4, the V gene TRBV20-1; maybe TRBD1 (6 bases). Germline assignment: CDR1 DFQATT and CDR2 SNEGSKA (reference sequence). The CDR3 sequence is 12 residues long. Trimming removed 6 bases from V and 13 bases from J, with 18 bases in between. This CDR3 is CSAPAQGKGLFF. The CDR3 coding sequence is TGCAGTGCCCCGGCACAGGGAAAAGGACTGTTTTTT.

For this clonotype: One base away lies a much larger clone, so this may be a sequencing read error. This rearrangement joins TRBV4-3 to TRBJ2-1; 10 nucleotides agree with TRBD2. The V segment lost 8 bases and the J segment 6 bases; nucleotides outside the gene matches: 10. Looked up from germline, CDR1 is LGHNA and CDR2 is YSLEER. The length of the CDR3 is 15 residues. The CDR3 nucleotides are TGCGCCAGCGGTAGGCCTAGCGGGAGTCCCAATGAGCAGTTCTTC. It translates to CASGRPSGSPNEQFF.

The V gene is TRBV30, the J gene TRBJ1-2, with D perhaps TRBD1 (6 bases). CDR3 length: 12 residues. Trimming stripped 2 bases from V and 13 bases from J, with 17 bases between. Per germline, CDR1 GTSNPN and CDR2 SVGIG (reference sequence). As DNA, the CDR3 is TGTGCCTGGAGTCTAACCGGGACATCGCCCACCTTC. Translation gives CAWSLTGTSPTF.

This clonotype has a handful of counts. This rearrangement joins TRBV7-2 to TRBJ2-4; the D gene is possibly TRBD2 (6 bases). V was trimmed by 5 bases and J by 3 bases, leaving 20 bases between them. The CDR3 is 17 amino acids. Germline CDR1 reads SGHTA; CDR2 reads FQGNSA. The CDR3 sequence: CASSPRIGTLGKNIQYF. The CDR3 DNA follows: TGTGCCAGCAGCCCAAGGATTGGGACTCTGGGCAAAAACATTCAGTACTTC.

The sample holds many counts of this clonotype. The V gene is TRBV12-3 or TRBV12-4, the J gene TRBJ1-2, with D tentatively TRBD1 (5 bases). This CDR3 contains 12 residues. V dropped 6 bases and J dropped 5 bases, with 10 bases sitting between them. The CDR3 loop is CASSLRQYGYTF. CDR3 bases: TGTGCCAGCAGCCTCAGACAGTATGGCTACACCTTC.

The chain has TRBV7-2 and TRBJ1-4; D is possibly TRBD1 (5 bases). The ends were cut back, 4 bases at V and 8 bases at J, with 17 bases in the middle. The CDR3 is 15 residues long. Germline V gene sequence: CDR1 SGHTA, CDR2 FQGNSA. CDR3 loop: CASSSRGKAREKLFF. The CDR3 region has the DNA TGTGCCAGCAGCTCACGGGGGAAGGCGAGAGAAAAACTGTTTTTT.

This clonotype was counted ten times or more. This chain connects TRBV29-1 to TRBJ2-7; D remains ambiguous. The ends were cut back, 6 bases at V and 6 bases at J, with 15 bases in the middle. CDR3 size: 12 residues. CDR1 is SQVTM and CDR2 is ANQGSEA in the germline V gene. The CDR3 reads CSVLNPPVEQYF. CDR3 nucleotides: TGCAGCGTCCTTAACCCTCCGGTCGAGCAGTACTTC.

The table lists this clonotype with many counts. In DNA, the CDR3 is TGTGCCAGCAGTTACCATTCCAGGGACGGCGGGAAAGCTTTCTTT. Translation: CASSYHSRDGGKAFF. The chain is built from TRBV6-5 and TRBJ1-1; the D gene is possibly TRBD1 (5 bases). The CDR3 consists of 15 residues. Trimming left V 2 bases short and J 9 bases short, with 19 bases between. Germline assignment: CDR1 MNHEY and CDR2 SVGAGI.

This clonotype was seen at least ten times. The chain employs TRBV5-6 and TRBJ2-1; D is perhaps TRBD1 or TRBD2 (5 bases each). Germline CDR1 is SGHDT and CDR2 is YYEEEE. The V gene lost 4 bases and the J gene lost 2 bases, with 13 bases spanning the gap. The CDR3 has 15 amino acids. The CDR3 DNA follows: TGTGCCAGCAGCCCCCCGGGGACGGCCTACAATGAGCAGTTCTTC. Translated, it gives CASSPPGTAYNEQFF.

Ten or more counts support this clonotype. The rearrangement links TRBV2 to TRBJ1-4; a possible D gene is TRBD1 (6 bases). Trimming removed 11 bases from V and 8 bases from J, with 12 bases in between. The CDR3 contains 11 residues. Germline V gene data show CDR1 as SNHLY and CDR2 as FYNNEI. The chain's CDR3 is CAGGGQEKLFF. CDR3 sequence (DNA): TGTGCCGGTGGAGGACAGGAAAAACTGTTTTTT.

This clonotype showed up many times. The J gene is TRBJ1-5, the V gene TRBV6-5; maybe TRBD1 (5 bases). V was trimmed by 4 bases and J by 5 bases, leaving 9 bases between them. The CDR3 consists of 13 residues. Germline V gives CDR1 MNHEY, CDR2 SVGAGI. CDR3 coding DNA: TGTGCCAGCAGTTCCTTCAGGGATCAGCCCCAGCATTTT. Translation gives CASSSFRDQPQHF.

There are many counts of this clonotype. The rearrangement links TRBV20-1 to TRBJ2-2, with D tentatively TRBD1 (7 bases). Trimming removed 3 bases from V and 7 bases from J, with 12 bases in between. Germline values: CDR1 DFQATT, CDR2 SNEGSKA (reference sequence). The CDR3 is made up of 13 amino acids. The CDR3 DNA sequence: TGCAGTGCTAGGTTCCAGGGGGGCGGGGAGCTGTTTTTT. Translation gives CSARFQGGGELFF.

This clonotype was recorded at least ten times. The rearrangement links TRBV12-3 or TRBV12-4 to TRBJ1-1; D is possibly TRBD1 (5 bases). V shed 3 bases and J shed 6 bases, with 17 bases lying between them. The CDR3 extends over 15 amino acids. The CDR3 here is CASSLAAGSFAEAFF. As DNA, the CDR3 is TGTGCCAGCAGTTTGGCGGCAGGGAGTTTCGCTGAAGCTTTCTTT.

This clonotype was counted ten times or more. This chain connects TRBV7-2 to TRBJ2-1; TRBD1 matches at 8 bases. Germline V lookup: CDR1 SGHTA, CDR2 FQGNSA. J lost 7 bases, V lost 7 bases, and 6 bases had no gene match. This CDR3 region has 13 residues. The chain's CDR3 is CASILQGGNEQFF. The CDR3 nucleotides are TGTGCCAGCATCCTACAGGGGGGAAATGAGCAGTTCTTC.

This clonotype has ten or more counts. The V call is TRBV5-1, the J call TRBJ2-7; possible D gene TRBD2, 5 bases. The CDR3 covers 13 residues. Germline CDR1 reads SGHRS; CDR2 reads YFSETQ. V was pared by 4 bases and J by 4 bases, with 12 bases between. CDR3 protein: CASSRSGIYEQYF. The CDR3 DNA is TGCGCCAGCAGCCGGTCCGGGATTTACGAGCAGTACTTC.

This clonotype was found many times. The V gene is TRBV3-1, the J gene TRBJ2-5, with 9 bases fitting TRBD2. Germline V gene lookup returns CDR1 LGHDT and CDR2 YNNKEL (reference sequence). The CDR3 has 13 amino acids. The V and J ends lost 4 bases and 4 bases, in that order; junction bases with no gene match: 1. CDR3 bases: TGTGCCAGCAGCCGCGGGAGGGCAGAGACCCAGTACTTC. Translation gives CASSRGRAETQYF.

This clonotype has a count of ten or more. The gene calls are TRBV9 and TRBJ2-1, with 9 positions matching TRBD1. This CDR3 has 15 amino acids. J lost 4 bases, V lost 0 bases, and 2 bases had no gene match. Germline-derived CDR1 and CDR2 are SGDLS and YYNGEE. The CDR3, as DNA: TGTGCCAGCAGCGTAGACGGGACAGGGTACAATGAGCAGTTCTTC. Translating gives CASSVDGTGYNEQFF.

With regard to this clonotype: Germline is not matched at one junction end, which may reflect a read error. The CDR3 nucleotides are TGTGCTAGCAGCCGGTTAGCGGGAGTGAACGGTGAGCAGTACTTC. Protein: CASSRLAGVNGEQYF. The chain employs TRBV7-7 and TRBJ2-1; 9 nucleotides align to TRBD2. The last part of the DNA fits TRBJ2-7 better; the J call may be wrong. CDR1 is SSHAT and CDR2 is FNYEAQ in the germline V gene (reference sequence). CDR3 length: 15 residues.

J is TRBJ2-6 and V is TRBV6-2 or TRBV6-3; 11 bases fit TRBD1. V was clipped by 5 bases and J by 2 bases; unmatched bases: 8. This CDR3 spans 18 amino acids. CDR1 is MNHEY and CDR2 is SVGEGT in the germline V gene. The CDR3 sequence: CASSLWTGGLPGANVLTF. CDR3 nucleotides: TGTGCCAGCAGTCTATGGACAGGGGGCCTACCTGGGGCCAACGTCCTGACTTTC.

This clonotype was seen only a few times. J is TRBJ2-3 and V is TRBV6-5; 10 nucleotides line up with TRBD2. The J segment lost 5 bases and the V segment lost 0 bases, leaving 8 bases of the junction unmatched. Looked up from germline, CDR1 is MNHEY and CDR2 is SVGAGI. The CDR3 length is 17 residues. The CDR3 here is CASSYSGLAGVRDTQYF. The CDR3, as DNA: TGTGCCAGCAGTTACTCGGGGCTAGCGGGAGTCAGAGATACGCAGTATTTT.

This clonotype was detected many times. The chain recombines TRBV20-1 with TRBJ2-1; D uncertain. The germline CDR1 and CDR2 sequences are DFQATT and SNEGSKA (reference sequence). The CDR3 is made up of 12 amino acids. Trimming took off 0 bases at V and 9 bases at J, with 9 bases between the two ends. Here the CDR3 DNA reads TGCAGTGCTAGAGAACACGGCGGTGAGCAGTTCTTC. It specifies CSAREHGGEQFF.

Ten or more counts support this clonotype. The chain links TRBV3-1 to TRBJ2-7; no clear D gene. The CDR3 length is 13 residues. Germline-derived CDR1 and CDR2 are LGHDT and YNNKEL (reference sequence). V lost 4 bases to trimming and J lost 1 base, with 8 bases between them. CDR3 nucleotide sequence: TGTGCCAGCAGCCGAATCCCGTCCTACGAGCAGTACTTC. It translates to CASSRIPSYEQYF.

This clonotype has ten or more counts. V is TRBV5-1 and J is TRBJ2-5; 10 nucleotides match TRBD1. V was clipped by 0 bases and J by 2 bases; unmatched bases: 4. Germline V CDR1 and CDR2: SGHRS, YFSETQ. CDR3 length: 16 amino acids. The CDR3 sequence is CASSLAGQGDQETQYF. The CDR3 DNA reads TGCGCCAGCAGCTTGGCCGGACAGGGGGATCAAGAGACCCAGTACTTC.

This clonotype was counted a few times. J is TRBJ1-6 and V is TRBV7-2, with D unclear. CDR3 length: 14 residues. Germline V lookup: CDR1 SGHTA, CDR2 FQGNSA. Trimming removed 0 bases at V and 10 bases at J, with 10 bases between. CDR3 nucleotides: TGTGCCAGCAGCTTAGCAGGAGCCAGCTCACCCCTCCACTTT. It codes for CASSLAGASSPLHF.

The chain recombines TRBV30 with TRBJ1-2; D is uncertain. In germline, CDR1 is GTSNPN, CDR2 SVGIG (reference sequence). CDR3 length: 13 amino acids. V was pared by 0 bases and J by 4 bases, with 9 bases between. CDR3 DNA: TGTGCCTGGAGTGTAGGCCGGGGCTATGGCTACACCTTC. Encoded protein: CAWSVGRGYGYTF.

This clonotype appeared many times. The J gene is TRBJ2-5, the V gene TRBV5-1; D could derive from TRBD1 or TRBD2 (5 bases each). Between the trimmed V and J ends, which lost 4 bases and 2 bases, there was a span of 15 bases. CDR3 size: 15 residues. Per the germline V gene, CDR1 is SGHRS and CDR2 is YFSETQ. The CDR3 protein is CASSVGTARQETQYF. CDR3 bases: TGCGCCAGCAGCGTCGGGACCGCTAGGCAAGAGACCCAGTACTTC. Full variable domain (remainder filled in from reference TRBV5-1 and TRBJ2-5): KAGVTQTPRYLIKTRGQQVTLSCSPISGHRSVSWYQQTPGQGLQFLFEYFSETQRNKGNFPGRFSGRQFSNSRSEMNVSTLELGDSALYLCASSVGTARQETQYFGPGTRLLVL.

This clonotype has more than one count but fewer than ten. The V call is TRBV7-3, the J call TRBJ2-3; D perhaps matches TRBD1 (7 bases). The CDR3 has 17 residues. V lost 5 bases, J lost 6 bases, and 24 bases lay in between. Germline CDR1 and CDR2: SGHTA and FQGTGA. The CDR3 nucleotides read TGTGCCAGCAGCCCTCGAGGCAGGGGGGCGTCCAAGGATACGCAGTATTTT. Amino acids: CASSPRGRGASKDTQYF.

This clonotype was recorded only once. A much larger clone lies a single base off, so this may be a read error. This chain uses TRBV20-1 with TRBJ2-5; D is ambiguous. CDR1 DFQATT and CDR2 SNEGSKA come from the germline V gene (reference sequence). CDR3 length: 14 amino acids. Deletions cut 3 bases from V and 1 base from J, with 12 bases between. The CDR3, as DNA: TGCAGTGCTAGCCTGGCTCCTAGCCAAGAGACCCAGTACTTC. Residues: CSASLAPSQETQYF.

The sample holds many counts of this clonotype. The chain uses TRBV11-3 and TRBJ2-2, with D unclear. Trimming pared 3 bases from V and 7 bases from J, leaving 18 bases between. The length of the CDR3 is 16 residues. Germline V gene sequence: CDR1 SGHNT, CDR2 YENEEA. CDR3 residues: CASSFRTDGSLGELFF. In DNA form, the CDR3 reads TGTGCCAGCAGCTTCCGAACAGACGGCTCCCTCGGGGAGCTGTTTTTT.

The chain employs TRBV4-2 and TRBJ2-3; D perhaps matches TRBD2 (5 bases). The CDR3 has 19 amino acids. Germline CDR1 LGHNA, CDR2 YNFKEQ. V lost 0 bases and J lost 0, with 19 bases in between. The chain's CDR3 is CASSQDLGLAATSTDTQYF. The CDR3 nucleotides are TGTGCCAGCAGCCAAGATCTCGGGCTAGCCGCGACTAGCACAGATACGCAGTATTTT.

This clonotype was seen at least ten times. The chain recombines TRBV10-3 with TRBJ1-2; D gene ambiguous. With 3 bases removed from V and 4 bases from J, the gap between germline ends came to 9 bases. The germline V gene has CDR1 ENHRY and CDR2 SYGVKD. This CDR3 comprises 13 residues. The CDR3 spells CAISDNQRYGYTF. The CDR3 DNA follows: TGTGCCATCAGTGATAACCAACGCTATGGCTACACCTTC.